The rows below give T cell receptor beta chains drawn from one sample of a study of CD8+CD57+ T cells in acquired aplastic anemia. TCRdb processed the reads anew with MiXCR; each CDR3 protein has one entry. The data contain 150,000 to 200,000 distinct CDR3 sequences, 40% to 60% of them singletons. What was sequenced was sorted CD4+, CD8+, or CD8+CD57+ T cells (not recorded which) from PBMCs. The receptor set was obtained from a human donor with aplastic anemia. The CDR3 runs from the conserved cysteine through the conserved F or W. A D gene is named only where the DNA matches it firmly. Only part of the rows carry a size: once, few, many, or a class if the clone is expanded.

v_gene	j_gene	abundance	d_gene	CDR3aa	CDR3nt
TRBV30	TRBJ2-7	many	TRBD2	CASTSGHYYEQYF	TGTGCCAGCACTAGCGGGCATTACTACGAGCAGTACTTC
TRBV20-1	TRBJ2-7	.	.	CSAREMDGTGTPQGYEQYF	TGCAGTGCTAGAGAAATGGATGGGACGGGGACCCCTCAAGGATACGAGCAGTACTTC
TRBV9	TRBJ2-7	many	.	CASSVEGGSSYEQYF	TGTGCCAGCAGCGTAGAGGGGGGGAGCTCCTACGAGCAGTACTTC
TRBV7-3	TRBJ2-3	many	.	CASSLMGGTDTQYF	TGTGCCAGCAGCTTAATGGGTGGGACAGATACGCAGTATTTT
TRBV6-1	TRBJ2-3	many	.	CASRDTDTQYF	TGTGCCAGCAGGGACACAGATACGCAGTATTTT
TRBV7-9	TRBJ2-7	few	.	CASSMVSASYEQYF	TGTGCCAGCAGCATGGTTAGCGCCTCCTACGAGCAGTACTTC
TRBV19	TRBJ2-7	many	.	CASSPGARYEQYF	TGTGCCAGTAGCCCGGGGGCCAGATACGAGCAGTACTTC
TRBV24-1	TRBJ2-7	few	TRBD1	CATSDSGTGLYEQYF	TGTGCCACCAGTGATTCCGGGACAGGGCTCTACGAGCAGTACTTC
TRBV7-2	TRBJ2-3	.	.	CASSLLAKDTQYF	TGTGCCAGCAGCTTACTAGCAAAAGATACGCAGTATTTT
TRBV12-3/TRBV12-4	TRBJ2-7	many	.	CASSLQGPYEQYF	TGTGCCAGCAGTCTCCAGGGGCCCTACGAGCAGTACTTC
TRBV29-1	TRBJ2-3	.	TRBD1	CSATGGLTDTQYF	TGCAGCGCAACAGGGGGCCTCACAGATACGCAGTATTTT
TRBV7-8	TRBJ2-7	.	TRBD1	CASSQTGTDSYEQYF	TGTGCCAGCAGCCAGACCGGGACAGATTCTTACGAGCAGTACTTC
TRBV5-1	TRBJ2-3	few	TRBD2	CASSLAIAGGGTDTQYF	TGCGCCAGCAGCTTGGCCATAGCGGGAGGAGGTACAGATACGCAGTATTTT
TRBV7-6	TRBJ2-5	many	TRBD2	CASSLRLAGTQYF	TGTGCCAGCAGCCTCCGACTAGCTGGGACCCAGTACTTC
TRBV24-1	TRBJ2-2	.	.	CASSEGTKASGELFF	TGTGCCAGCAGTGAAGGGACCAAGGCCTCCGGGGAGCTGTTTTTT
TRBV9	TRBJ2-7	many	TRBD2	CASSATSGSDYEQYF	TGTGCCAGCAGCGCCACTAGCGGGAGCGACTACGAGCAGTACTTC
TRBV9	TRBJ2-2	.	TRBD2	CASSVGKQTSGRTRTGELFF	TGTGCCAGCAGCGTAGGAAAGCAAACTAGCGGGAGGACGAGGACCGGGGAGCTGTTTTTT
TRBV11-1	TRBJ2-7	.	.	CASSSRGGQNRYEQYF	TGTGCCAGCAGCTCGCGGGGAGGCCAGAACCGTTACGAGCAGTACTTC
TRBV7-2	TRBJ1-5	.	.	CASSYKGDSNQPQHF	TGTGCCAGCAGCTATAAGGGGGATAGCAATCAGCCCCAGCATTTT
TRBV4-2	TRBJ1-5	many	.	CASSQGANQPQHF	TGTGCCAGCAGCCAAGGTGCCAATCAGCCCCAGCATTTT
TRBV10-3	TRBJ1-3	few	.	CASSYVGDYGYTIYF	TGTGCCAGCAGTTACGTAGGGGACTATGGCTACACCATATATTTT
TRBV24-1	TRBJ2-4	.	TRBD2	CASSLGRGGGNIQYF	TGTGCCAGCAGTTTGGGGCGGGGGGGGGGGAACATTCAGTACTTC
TRBV20-1	TRBJ2-1	.	.	CSASRHEQFF	TGCAGTGCTAGTAGACATGAGCAGTTCTTC
TRBV7-8	TRBJ2-1	many	.	CASQRTPGNEQFF	TGTGCCAGTCAGCGTACCCCGGGTAATGAGCAGTTCTTC
TRBV19	TRBJ1-2	many	TRBD1	CASSMSGQGDGYTF	TGTGCCAGTAGTATGTCGGGACAGGGGGATGGCTACACCTTC
TRBV24-1	TRBJ2-7	.	.	CASSSGPFYEQYF	TGTGCCAGCAGTTCAGGGCCGTTCTACGAGCAGTACTTC